This T cell receptor beta chain was profiled in a study of PD-1 blockade in classical Hodgkin lymphoma. Notes on the study in general: Diversity in CD4+ TCRs, unlike that measured in CD8+ TCRs, had risen significantly by C4D1.

The count of this clone is one. Its specificity is not known. Data came from immunoSEQ multiplex PCR; TCRdb stores just in-frame clones and leaves some out. This table has 80,000 to 100,000 clones, roughly 76% appearing once. The V segment lost 6 bases and the J segment 6 bases; nucleotides outside the gene matches: 7. Germline V gene lookup returns CDR1 MNHEY and CDR2 SMNVEV (reference sequence). There are 14 residues in the CDR3. All the patients suffered relapse after autologous stem cell transplantation, and brentuximab vedotin exposure differed. The chain joins TRBV27 to TRBJ2-7; 11 nucleotides line up with TRBD2. The source of this sequence is a human donor with classical Hodgkin lymphoma. Sequences were derived from peripheral blood mononuclear cells (PBMCs), sampled before the second cycle of nivolumab. This CDR3 is CASRRLAGLGEQYF. The CDR3 nucleotides are TGTGCCAGCAGGAGACTAGCGGGGCTCGGCGAGCAGTACTTC.